The 6 T cell receptor beta chains in this list originate from one sample, sequenced in a study of blood T cells in healthy people across ages. Sample-barcoded 5' priming and a J-beta primer mix drove a second PCR of roughly 7 to 11 cycles. TCRdb called the 5' RACE reads again in MiXCR, with one record for every CDR3 protein. The sample carries about 680,000 distinct CDR3 sequences, roughly 49% recorded once. The sequencing input was blood. The source is an older woman in good health.

This clonotype was seen only a few times. The chain is built from TRBV7-9 and TRBJ2-3; 8 nucleotides agree with TRBD2. The germline CDR1 and CDR2 sequences are SEHNR and FQNEAQ (reference sequence). V lost 3 bases, J lost 6 bases, and 11 bases stayed unmatched. This CDR3 region has 16 residues. The CDR3 loop reads CASSLPLRGGDDTQYF. For the CDR3, the DNA is TGTGCCAGCAGCTTGCCCCTCCGGGGGGGCGACGATACGCAGTATTTT.

This clonotype was observed a handful of times. The chain is built from TRBV6-2 or TRBV6-3 and TRBJ2-1; D not resolved. Germline assignment: CDR1 MNHEY and CDR2 SVGEGT. Trimming cost V 2 bases and J 0 bases, with 8 bases left between them. The CDR3 has 15 amino acids. CDR3 bases: TGTGCCAGCAGTTACCAGTCGTTCTCCTACAATGAGCAGTTCTTC. This encodes CASSYQSFSYNEQFF.

This clonotype was recorded a few times. The V call is TRBV5-1, the J call TRBJ1-3; D unclear. Trimming took off 3 bases at V and 4 bases at J, with 11 bases between the two ends. The CDR3 loop spans 14 amino acids. In germline, CDR1 is SGHRS, CDR2 YFSETQ. The DNA of the CDR3 is TGCGCCAGCAGCTGGTCAGCTCCCGGAAACACCATATATTTT. This gives the protein CASSWSAPGNTIYF.

The rearrangement links TRBV29-1 to TRBJ1-1; 11 bases match TRBD1. The CDR3 contains 14 residues. Germline CDR1 SQVTM, CDR2 ANQGSEA. Losses at the gene ends were 1 base for V and 6 bases for J; bases not matched to a gene: 4. CDR3 loop: CSVEGDRGMAEAFF. The CDR3 nucleotides read TGCAGCGTTGAAGGGGACAGGGGGATGGCTGAAGCTTTCTTT.

V gene TRBV4-2 combines with J gene TRBJ1-2; D is perhaps TRBD1 (6 bases). Trimming removed 4 bases at V and 6 bases at J, with 21 bases between. From germline, CDR1 is LGHNA and CDR2 YNFKEQ. This CDR3 is built from 16 residues. The CDR3 is CASSRADMTGNHGYTF. The CDR3, as DNA: TGTGCCAGCAGCCGAGCAGACATGACAGGCAACCATGGCTACACCTTC.

This clonotype was detected once. V usage is TRBV20-1 and J usage is TRBJ2-4, with 8 positions matching TRBD1. The CDR3 is made up of 14 amino acids. Germline trimming cut 6 bases from V and 13 bases from J; bases unmatched to any gene: 17. Germline CDR1 is DFQATT and CDR2 is SNEGSKA (reference sequence). CDR3 DNA sequence: TGCAGTGCCCCCAGGGGGCCGACCCGAACTGCCCAGTACTTC. This sequence encodes CSAPRGPTRTAQYF.